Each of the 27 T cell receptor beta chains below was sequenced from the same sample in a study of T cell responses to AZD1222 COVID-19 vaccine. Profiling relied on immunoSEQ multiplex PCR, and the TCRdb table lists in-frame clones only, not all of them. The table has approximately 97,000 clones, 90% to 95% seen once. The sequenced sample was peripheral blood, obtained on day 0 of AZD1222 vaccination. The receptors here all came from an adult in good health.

In nucleotides, the CDR3 is TGTGCCAGCAGTGAACGGGAGTTAAACACCATATATTTT. This encodes CASSERELNTIYF. J is TRBJ1-3 and V is TRBV6-1; D is ambiguous. V was shortened by 2 bases and J by 6 bases, with 8 bases between the two germline ends. CDR1 and CDR2 from the germline V gene are MNHNS and SASEGT. The CDR3 spans 13 residues.

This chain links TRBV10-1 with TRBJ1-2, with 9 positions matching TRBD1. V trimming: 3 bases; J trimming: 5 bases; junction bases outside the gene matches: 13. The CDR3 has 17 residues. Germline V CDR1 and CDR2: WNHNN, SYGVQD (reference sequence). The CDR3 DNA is TGCGCCAGCAGTGAACGGGACAGGGTCAACCTTTCTTATGGCTACACCTTC. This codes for CASSERDRVNLSYGYTF.

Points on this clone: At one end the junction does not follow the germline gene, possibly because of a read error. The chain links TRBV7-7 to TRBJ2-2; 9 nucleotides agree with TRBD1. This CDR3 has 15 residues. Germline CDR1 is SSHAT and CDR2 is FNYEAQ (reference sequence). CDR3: CASTAGQGSTGELFF. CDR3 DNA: TGTGCTAGCACGGCGGGACAGGGATCCACCGGGGAGCTGTTTTTT.

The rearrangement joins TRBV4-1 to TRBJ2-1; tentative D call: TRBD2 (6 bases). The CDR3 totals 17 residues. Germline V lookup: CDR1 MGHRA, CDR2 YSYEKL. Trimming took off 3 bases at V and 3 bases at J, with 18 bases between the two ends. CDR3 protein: CASSQPLAPKRYNEQFF. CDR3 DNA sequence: TGCGCCAGCAGCCAGCCCCTAGCGCCCAAACGCTACAATGAGCAGTTCTTC.

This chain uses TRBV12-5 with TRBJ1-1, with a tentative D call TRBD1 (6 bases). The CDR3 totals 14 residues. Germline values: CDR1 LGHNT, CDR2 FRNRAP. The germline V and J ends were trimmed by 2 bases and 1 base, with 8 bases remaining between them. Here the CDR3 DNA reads TGTGCTAGTGGTTTGTCAGGGGCGAACACTGAAGCTTTCTTT. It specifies CASGLSGANTEAFF. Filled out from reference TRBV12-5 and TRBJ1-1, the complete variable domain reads DARVTQTPRHKVTEMGQEVTMRCQPILGHNTVFWYRQTMMQGLELLAYFRNRAPLDDSGMPKDRFSAEMPDATLATLKIQPSEPRDSAVYFCASGLSGANTEAFFGQGTRLTVV.

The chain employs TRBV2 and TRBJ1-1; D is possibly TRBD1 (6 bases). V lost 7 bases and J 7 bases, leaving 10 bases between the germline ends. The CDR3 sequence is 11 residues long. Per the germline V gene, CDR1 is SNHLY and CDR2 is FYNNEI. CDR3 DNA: TGTGCCAGCAAGGGACAAGTTGAAGCTTTCTTT. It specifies CASKGQVEAFF.

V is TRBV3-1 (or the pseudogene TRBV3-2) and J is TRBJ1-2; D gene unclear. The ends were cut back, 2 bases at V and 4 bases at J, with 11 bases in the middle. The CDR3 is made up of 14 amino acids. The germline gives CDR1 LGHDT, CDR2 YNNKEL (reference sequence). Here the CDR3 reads CASSQLGIGYGYTF. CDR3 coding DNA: TGTGCCAGCAGCCAACTAGGGATAGGCTATGGCTACACCTTC.

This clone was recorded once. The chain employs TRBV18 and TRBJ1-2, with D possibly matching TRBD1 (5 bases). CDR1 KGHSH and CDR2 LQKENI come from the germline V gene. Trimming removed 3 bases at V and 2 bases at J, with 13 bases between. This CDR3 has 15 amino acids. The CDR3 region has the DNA TGTGCCAGCTCACCGCCAGGGTCCCGAAACTATGGCTACACCTTC. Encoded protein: CASSPPGSRNYGYTF. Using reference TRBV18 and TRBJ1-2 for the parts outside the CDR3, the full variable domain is NAGVMQNPRHLVRRRGQEARLRCSPMKGHSHVYWYRQLPEEGLKFMVYLQKENIIDESGMPKERFSAEFPKEGPSILRIQQVVRGDSAAYFCASSPPGSRNYGYTFGSGTRLTVV.

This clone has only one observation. CDR3 DNA: TGTGCCAGCAGCTTAGATGGGGGGACAGGAGCTTTCTTT. Translation: CASSLDGGTGAFF. This chain connects TRBV11-2 to TRBJ1-1; 8 bases match TRBD1. Germline V gives CDR1 SGHAT, CDR2 FQNNGV. The CDR3 spans 13 residues. J lost 10 bases, V lost 0 bases, and 4 bases had no gene match.

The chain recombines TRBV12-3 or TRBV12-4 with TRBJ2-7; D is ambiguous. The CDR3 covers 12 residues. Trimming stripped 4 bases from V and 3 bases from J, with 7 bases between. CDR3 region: CASSSGDYEQYF. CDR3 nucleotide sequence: TGTGCCAGCAGTTCTGGAGACTACGAGCAGTACTTC.

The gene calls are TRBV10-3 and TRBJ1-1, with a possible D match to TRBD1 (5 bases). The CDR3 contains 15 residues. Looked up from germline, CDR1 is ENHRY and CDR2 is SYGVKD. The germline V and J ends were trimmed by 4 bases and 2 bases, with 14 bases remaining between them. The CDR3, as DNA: TGTGCCATCAGTGTAGTCGGTGGGACTAACACTGAAGCTTTCTTT. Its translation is CAISVVGGTNTEAFF.

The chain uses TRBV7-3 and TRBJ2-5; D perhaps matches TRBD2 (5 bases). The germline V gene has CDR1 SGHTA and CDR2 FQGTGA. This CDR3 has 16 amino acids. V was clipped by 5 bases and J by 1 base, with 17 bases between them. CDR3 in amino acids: CASSPSGVRGQETQYF. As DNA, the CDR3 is TGTGCCAGCAGCCCCTCCGGGGTCCGGGGCCAAGAGACCCAGTACTTC.

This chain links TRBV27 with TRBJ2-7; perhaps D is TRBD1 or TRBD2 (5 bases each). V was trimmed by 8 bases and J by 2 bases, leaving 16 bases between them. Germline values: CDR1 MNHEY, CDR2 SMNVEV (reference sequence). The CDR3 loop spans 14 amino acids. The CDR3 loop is CASATGTGTYEQYF. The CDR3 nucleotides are TGTGCCAGCGCCACCGGGACGGGTACCTACGAGCAGTACTTC.

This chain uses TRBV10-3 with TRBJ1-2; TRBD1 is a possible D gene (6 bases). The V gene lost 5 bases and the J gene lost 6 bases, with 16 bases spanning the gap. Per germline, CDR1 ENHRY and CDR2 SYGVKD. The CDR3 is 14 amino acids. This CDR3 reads CAISLSGTPNGYTF. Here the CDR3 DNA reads TGTGCCATCAGTCTATCCGGGACACCAAATGGCTACACCTTC.

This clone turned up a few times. CDR3 protein: CASSGANQPQHF. DNA for the CDR3: TGTGCCAGCAGTGGAGCTAATCAGCCCCAGCATTTT. V usage is TRBV25-1 and J usage is TRBJ1-5; D is uncertain. Trimming took off 4 bases at V and 4 bases at J, with 5 bases between the two ends. CDR3 length: 12 amino acids. Germline V gene lookup returns CDR1 MGHDK and CDR2 SYGVNS.

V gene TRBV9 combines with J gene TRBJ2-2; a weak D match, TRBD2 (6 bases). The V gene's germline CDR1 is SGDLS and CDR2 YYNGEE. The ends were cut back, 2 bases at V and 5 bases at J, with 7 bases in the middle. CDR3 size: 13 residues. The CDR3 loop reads CASSVGGTGELFF. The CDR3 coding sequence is TGTGCCAGCAGCGTCGGAGGGACCGGGGAGCTGTTTTTT.

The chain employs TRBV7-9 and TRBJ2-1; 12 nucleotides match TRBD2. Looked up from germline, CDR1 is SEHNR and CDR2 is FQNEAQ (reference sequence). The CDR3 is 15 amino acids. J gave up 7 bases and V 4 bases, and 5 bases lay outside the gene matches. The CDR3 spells CASSWTSGEGNEQFF. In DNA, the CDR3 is TGTGCCAGCAGCTGGACTAGCGGGGAAGGGAATGAGCAGTTCTTC.

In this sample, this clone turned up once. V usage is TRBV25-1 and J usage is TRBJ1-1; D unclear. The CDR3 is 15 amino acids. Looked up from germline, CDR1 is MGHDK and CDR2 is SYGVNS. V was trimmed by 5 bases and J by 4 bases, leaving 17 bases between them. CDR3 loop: CASSFSSQGITEAFF. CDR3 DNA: TGTGCCAGCAGTTTTTCCTCGCAAGGGATCACTGAAGCTTTCTTT. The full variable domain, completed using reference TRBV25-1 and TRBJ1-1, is EADIYQTPRYLVIGTGKKITLECSQTMGHDKMYWYQQDPGMELHLIHYSYGVNSTEKGDLSSESTVSRIRTEHFPLTLESARPSHTSQYLCASSFSSQGITEAFFGQGTRLTVV.

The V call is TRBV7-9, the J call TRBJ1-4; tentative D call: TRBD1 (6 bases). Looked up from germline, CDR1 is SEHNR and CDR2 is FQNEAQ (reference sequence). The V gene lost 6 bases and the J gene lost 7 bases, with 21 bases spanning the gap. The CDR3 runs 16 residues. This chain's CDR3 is CASSYQTGPRGEKLFF. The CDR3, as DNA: TGTGCCAGCAGTTATCAGACAGGCCCTAGGGGTGAAAAACTGTTTTTT.

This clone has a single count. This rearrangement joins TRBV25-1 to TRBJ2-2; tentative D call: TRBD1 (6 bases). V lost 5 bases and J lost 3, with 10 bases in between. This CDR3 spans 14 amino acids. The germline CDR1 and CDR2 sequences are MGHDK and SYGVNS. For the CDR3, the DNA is TGTGCCAGCAGTTATCACAGGGACACCGGGGAGCTGTTTTTT. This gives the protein CASSYHRDTGELFF.

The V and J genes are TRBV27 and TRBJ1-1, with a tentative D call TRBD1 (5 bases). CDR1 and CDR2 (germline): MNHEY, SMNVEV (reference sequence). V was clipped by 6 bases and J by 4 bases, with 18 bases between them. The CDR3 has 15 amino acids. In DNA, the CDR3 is TGTGCCAGCAGCCCGATCCGTGGTAGGGGCACTGAAGCTTTCTTT. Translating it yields CASSPIRGRGTEAFF.

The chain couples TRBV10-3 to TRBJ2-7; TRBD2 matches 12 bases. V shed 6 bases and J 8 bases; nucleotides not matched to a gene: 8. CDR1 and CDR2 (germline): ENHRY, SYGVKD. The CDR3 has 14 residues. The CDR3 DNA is TGTGCCATCAGCGGGCGACTAGCGGGAGCGAAGCAGTACTTC. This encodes CAISGRLAGAKQYF.

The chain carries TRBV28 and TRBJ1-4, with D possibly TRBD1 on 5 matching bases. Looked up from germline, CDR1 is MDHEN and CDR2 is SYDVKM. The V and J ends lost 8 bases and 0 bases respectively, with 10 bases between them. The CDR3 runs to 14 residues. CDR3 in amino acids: CASSSGATNEKLFF. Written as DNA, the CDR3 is TGTGCCAGCTCATCGGGGGCAACTAATGAAAAACTGTTTTTT. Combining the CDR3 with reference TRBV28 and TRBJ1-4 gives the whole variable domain DVKVTQSSRYLVKRTGEKVFLECVQDMDHENMFWYRQDPGLGLRLIYFSYDVKMKEKGDIPEGYSVSREKKERFSLILESASTNQTSMYLCASSSGATNEKLFFGSGTQLSVL.

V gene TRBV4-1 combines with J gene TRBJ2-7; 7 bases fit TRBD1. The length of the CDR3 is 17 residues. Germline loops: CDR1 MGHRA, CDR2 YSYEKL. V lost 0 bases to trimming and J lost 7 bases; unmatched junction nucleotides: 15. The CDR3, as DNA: TGCGCCAGCAGCCAAGAAGGGCCCGGGACAGACGACGAGGAGCAGTACTTC. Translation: CASSQEGPGTDDEEQYF.

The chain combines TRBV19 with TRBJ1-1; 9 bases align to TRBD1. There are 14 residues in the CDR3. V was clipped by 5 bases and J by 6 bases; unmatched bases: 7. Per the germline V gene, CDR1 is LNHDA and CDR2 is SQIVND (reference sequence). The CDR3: CASSFRRDRAEAFF. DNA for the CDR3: TGTGCCAGTAGTTTCCGCCGGGACAGGGCTGAAGCTTTCTTT.

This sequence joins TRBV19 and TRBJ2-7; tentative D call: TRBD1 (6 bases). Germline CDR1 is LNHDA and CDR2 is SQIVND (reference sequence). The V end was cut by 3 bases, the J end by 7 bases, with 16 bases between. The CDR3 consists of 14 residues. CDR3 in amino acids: CASSMGELGGEQYF. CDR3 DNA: TGTGCCAGTAGTATGGGCGAGTTAGGGGGTGAGCAGTACTTC.

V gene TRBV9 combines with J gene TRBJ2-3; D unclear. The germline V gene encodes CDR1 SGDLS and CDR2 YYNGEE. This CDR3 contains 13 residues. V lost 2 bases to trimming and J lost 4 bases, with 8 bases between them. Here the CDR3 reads CASSVPWADTQYF. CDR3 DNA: TGTGCCAGCAGCGTCCCCTGGGCAGATACGCAGTATTTT.